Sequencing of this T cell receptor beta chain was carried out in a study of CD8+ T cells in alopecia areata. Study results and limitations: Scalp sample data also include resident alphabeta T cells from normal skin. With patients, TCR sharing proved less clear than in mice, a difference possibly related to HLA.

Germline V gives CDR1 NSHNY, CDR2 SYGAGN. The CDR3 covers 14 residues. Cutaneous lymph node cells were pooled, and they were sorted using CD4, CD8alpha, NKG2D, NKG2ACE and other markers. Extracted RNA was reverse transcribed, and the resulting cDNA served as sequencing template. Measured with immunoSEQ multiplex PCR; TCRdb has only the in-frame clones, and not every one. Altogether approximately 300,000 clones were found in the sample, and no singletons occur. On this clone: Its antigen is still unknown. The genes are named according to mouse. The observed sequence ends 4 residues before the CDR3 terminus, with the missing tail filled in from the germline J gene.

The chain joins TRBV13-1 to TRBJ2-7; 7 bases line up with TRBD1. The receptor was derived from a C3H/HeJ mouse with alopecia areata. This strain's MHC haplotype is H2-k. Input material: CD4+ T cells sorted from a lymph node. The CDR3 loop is CASSDLPGQYEQYF. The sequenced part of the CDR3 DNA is TGTGCCAGCAGTGATCTTCCGGGACAGTAT.